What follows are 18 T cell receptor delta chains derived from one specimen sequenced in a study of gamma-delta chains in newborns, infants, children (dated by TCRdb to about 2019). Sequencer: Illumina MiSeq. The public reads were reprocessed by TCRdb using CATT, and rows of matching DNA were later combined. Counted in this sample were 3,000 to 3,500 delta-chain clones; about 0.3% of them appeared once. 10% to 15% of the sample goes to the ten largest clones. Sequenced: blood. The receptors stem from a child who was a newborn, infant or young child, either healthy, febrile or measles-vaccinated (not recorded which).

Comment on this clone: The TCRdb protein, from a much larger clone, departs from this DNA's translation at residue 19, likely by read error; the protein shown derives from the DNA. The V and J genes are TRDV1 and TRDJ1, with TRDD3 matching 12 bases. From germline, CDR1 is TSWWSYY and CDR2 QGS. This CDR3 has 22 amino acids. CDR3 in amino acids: CALGEPRPSYVHWGILPDNLIF. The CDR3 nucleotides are TGTGCTCTTGGGGAACCCCGGCCTTCCTACGTCCACTGGGGGATACTTCCCGATAACCTCATCTTT.

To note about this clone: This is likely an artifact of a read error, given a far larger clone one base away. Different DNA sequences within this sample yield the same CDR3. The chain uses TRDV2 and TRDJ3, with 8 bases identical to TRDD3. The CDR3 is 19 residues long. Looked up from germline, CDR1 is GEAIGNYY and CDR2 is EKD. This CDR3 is CACDTELGVFSWDTRQMFF. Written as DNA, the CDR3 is TGTGCCTGTGACACTGAACTGGGGGTTTTCTCCTGGGACACCCGGCAGATGTTTTTC.

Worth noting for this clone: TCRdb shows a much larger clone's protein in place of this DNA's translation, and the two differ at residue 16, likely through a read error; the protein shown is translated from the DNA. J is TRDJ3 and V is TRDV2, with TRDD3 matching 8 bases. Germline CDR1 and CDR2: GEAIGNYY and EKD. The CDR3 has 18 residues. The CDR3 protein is CACDTVLGGSWDTRQVFF. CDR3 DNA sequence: TGTGCCTGTGACACCGTACTGGGGGGCTCCTGGGACACCCGACAGGTGTTTTTC.

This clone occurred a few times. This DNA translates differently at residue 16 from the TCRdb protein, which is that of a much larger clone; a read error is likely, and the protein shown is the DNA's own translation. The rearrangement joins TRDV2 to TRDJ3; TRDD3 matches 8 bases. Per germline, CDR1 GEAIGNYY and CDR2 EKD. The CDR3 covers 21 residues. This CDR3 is CACDTVTGGQVSSWDSRQMFF. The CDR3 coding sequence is TGTGCCTGTGACACGGTTACTGGGGGTCAAGTCAGCTCCTGGGACAGCCGACAGATGTTTTTC.

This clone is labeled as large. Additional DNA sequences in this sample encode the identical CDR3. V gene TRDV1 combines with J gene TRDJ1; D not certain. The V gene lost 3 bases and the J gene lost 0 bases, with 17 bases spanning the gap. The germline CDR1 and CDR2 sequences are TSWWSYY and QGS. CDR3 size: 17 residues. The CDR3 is CALGEQTFFFNTDKLIF. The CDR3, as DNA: TGTGCTCTTGGGGAGCAGACTTTCTTTTTCAACACCGATAAACTCATCTTT.

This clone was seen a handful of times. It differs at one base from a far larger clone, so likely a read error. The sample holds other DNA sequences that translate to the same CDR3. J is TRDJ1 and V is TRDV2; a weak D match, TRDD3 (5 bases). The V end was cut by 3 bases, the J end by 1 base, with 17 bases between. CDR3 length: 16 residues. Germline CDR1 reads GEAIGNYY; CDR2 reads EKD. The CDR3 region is CACDVLGDQSTDKLIF. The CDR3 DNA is TGTGCCTGTGACGTACTAGGGGACCAATCCACCGATAAACTCATCTTT.

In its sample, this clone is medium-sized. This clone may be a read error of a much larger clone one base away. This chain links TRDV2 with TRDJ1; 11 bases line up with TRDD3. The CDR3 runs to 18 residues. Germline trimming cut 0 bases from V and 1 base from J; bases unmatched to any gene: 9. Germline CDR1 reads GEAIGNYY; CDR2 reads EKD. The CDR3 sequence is CACDTVELGDMSTDKLIF. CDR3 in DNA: TGTGCCTGTGACACCGTTGAACTGGGGGATATGAGCACCGATAAACTCATCTTT.

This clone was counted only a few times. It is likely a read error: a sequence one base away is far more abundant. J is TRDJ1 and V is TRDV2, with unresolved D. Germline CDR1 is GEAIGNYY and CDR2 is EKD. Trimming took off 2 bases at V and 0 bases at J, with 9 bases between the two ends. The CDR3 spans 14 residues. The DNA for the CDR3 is TGTGCCTGTGACATACTGAGGGACACCGATAAACTCATCTTT. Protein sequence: CACDILRDTDKLIF.

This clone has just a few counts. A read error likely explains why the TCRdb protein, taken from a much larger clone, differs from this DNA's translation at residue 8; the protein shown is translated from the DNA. CDR3 residues: CALGVPYPWDTRQMFF. The CDR3 DNA reads TGTGCTCTTGGGGTCCCGTACCCCTGGGACACCCGACAGATGTTTTTC. This chain connects TRDV1 to TRDJ3; unclear D gene. Trimming cost V 4 bases and J 2 bases, with 9 bases left between them. The CDR3 is 16 residues long. CDR1 is TSWWSYY, CDR2 QGS, per germline.

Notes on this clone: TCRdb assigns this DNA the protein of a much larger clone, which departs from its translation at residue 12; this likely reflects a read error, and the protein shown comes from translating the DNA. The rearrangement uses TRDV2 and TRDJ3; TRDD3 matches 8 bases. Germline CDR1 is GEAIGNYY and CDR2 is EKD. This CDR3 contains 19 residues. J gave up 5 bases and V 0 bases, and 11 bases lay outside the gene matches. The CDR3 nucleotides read TGTGCCTGTGACACCGCGGGATACGCCAGGTCCCGGGACACCCGACAGATGTTTTTC. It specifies CACDTAGYARSRDTRQMFF.

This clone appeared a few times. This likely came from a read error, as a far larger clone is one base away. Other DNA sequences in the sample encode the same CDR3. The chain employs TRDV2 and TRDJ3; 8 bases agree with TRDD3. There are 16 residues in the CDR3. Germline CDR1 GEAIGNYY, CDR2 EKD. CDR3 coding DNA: TGTGCCTGCGACACTGGGGGCTCCTGGGACACCCGACAGATGTTTTTC. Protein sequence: CACDTGGSWDTRQMFF.

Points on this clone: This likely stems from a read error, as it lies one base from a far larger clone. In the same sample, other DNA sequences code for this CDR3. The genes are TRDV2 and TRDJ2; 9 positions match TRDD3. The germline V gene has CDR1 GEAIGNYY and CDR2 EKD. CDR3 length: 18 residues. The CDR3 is CACDTLLGGYSLTAQLFF. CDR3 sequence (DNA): TGTGCCTGTGACACCTTACTGGGGGGATACTCTTTGACAGCGCAACTCTTCTTT.

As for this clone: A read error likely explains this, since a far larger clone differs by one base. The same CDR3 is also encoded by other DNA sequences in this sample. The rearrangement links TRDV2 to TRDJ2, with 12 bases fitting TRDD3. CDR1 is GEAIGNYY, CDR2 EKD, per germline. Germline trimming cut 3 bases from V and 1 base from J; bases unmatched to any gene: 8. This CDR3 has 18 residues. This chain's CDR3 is CACDPLLGDTFLTAQLFF. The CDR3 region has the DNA TGTGCCTGTGACCCCCTACTGGGGGATACCTTTTTGACAGCACAACTCTTCTTT.

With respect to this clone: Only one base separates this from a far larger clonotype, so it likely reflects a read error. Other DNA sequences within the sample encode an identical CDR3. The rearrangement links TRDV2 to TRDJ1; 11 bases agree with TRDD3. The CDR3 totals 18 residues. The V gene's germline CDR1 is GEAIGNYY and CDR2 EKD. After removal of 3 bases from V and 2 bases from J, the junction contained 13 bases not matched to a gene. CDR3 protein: CACDAGVHYWGITDKLIF. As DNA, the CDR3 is TGTGCCTGTGACGCCGGGGTCCATTACTGGGGGATAACCGATAAACTCATCTTT.

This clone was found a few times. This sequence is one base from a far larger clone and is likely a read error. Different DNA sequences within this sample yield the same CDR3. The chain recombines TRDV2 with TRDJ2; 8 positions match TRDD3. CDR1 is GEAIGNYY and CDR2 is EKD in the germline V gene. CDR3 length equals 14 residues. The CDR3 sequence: CACDTWGMTAQLFF. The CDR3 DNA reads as TGTGCCTGCGACACCTGGGGGATGACAGCACAACTCTTCTTT.

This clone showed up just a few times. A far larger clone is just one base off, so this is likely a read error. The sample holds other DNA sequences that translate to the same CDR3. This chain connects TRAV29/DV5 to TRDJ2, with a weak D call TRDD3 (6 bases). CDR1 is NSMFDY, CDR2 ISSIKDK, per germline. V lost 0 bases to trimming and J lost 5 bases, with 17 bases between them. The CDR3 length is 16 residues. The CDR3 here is CAASEVGLGDTAQLFF. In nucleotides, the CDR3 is TGTGCAGCAAGCGAGGTCGGGCTTGGGGATACAGCACAACTCTTCTTT.

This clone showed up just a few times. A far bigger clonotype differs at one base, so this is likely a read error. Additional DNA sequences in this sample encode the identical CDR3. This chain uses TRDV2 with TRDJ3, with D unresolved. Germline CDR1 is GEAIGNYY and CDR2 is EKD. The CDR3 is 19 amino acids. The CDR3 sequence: CACDTAFGTSLWDTRQMFF. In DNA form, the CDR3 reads TGTGCCTGTGACACCGCTTTCGGTACTTCTCTTTGGGACACCCGACAAATGTTTTTC.

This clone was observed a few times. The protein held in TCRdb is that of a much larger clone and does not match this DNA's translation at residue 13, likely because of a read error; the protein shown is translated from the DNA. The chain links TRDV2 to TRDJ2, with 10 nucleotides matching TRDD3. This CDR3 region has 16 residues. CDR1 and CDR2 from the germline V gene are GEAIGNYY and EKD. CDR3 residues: CACDTGGYALTAPLFF. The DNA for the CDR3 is TGTGCCTGTGACACCGGGGGATACGCTTTGACAGCACCACTCTTCTTT.